This T cell receptor beta chain was captured in a study of CXCR3-negative and CXCR3-positive naive CD8 T cells. CDR1 is SGHNT, CDR2 YYREEE, per germline (reference sequence). The CDR3 consists of 14 residues. Via 5' RACE with UMI labels, TRB cDNA libraries were prepared. Reanalyzing the 5' RACE reads, TCRdb keeps one entry per CDR3 protein, without DNA. The sample's table shows tens of thousands of distinct CDR3 sequences. The chain combines TRBV5-4 with TRBJ2-7; TCRdb reports TRBD2, a call that lacks DNA to check it against. The sequenced sample consisted of memory CD8+ T cells from blood. The receptor's source is a human donor in good health. Some clones in this sample may be carry-over from other donors' samples. Here the CDR3 reads CASSEGPTSYEQYF.